This passage covers 6 T cell receptor beta chains from one sample sequenced in a study of T cells in Graves' hyperthyroidism and ophthalmopathy. Amplified TCR beta CDR3 regions derived from RNA transcripts. With the HTBI primer set, the TCR CDR3 went through a first round of RT-PCR. TCRdb itself ran the multiplex PCR reads through MiXCR, one entry per CDR3 protein. The repertoire holds approximately 400,000 distinct CDR3 sequences, with more than 12% as singletons. Sequencing used blood. The receptors were sampled from a man aged 45-65 years with Graves' ophthalmopathy.

At least ten counts were recorded for this clonotype. The chain carries TRBV5-1 and TRBJ1-1; D ambiguous. Looked up from germline, CDR1 is SGHRS and CDR2 is YFSETQ. V lost 4 bases, J lost 4 bases, and 11 bases lay in between. This CDR3 spans 13 amino acids. The CDR3 bases are TGCGCCAGCAGCAACCCGCAGAGCACTGAAGCTTTCTTT. Its protein is CASSNPQSTEAFF. Looking up the rest from reference TRBV5-1 and TRBJ1-1 gives the full variable domain: KAGVTQTPRYLIKTRGQQVTLSCSPISGHRSVSWYQQTPGQGLQFLFEYFSETQRNKGNFPGRFSGRQFSNSRSEMNVSTLELGDSALYLCASSNPQSTEAFFGQGTRLTVV.

There are many counts of this clonotype. The V call is TRBV5-6, the J call TRBJ2-2, with TRBD2 matching over 10 bases. After removal of 1 base from V and 4 bases from J, the junction contained 7 bases not matched to a gene. The CDR3 extends over 17 amino acids. CDR1 and CDR2 from the germline V gene are SGHDT and YYEEEE. The CDR3 DNA reads TGTGCCAGCAGCTTGAGCGGGAGGGCCCTCCCCACCGGGGAGCTGTTTTTT. Translating gives CASSLSGRALPTGELFF. The whole variable domain, filled in from reference TRBV5-6 and TRBJ2-2, reads DAGVTQSPTHLIKTRGQQVTLRCSPKSGHDTVSWYQQALGQGPQFIFQYYEEEERQRGNFPDRFSGHQFPNYSSELNVNALLLGDSALYLCASSLSGRALPTGELFFGEGSRLTVL.

This clonotype has a count of ten or more. The CDR3 here is CASSLWGPNTEAFF. As DNA, the CDR3 is TGTGCCAGCAGCTTGTGGGGTCCGAACACTGAAGCTTTCTTT. The chain couples TRBV5-5 to TRBJ1-1; no definite D call. Germline lookup yields CDR1 SGHKS and CDR2 YYEKEE (reference sequence). Trimming pared 1 base from V and 1 base from J, leaving 8 bases between. The CDR3 covers 14 residues.

This clonotype occurred once. In DNA, the CDR3 is TGTGCCAGCAGCTTCGGGGGAGACAAAAACATTCAGTACTTC. Translating it yields CASSFGGDKNIQYF. The J gene is TRBJ2-4, the V gene TRBV11-3, with D possibly being TRBD2 (6 bases). CDR1 and CDR2 (germline): SGHNT, YENEEA. This CDR3 is 14 amino acids long. With 3 bases removed from V and 3 bases from J, the gap between germline ends came to 9 bases.

This clonotype was seen a few times. CDR3 bases: TGTGCCAGCAGCATCGGACTAGCGGGCCCCCTCGACAATGAGCAGTTCTTC. It encodes CASSIGLAGPLDNEQFF. This chain links TRBV9 with TRBJ2-1; 11 positions match TRBD2. With V trimmed by 4 bases and J by 5 bases, 11 bases remained unmatched. CDR1 is SGDLS and CDR2 is YYNGEE in the germline V gene. This CDR3 contains 17 residues. Filled out from reference TRBV9 and TRBJ2-1, the complete variable domain reads DSGVTQTPKHLITATGQRVTLRCSPRSGDLSVYWYQQSLDQGLQFLIQYYNGEERAKGNILERFSAQQFPDLHSELNLSSLELGDSALYFCASSIGLAGPLDNEQFFGPGTRLTVL.

This clonotype was picked up many times. The chain carries TRBV12-3 or TRBV12-4 and TRBJ1-1, with D unresolved. V shed 3 bases and J shed 0 bases, with 5 bases lying between them. CDR3 size: 13 residues. CDR3 DNA sequence: TGTGCCAGCAGTTTCTCGGTGAACACTGAAGCTTTCTTT. Its translation is CASSFSVNTEAFF.